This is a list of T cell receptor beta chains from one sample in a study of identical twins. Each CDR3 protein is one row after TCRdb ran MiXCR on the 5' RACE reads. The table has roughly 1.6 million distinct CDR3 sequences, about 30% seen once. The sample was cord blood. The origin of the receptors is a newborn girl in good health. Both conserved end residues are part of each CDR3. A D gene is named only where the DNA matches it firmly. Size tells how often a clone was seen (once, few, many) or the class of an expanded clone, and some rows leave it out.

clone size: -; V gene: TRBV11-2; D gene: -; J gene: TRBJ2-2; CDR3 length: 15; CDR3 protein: CASSAHRVDTGELFF; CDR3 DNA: TGTGCCAGCAGCGCACACAGGGTCGACACCGGGGAGCTGTTTTTT
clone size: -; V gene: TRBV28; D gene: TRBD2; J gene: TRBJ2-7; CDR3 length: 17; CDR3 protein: CASSLRLAGESSYEQYF; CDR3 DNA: TGTGCCAGCAGTTTAAGACTAGCGGGAGAGTCCTCCTACGAGCAGTACTTC
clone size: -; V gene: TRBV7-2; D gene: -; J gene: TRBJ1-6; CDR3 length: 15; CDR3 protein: CASSLARGETSPLHF; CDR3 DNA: TGTGCCAGCAGCTTAGCGAGAGGGGAGACCTCACCCCTCCACTTT
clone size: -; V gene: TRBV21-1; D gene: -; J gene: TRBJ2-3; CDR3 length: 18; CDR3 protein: CASSKAPFEGLGTDTQYF; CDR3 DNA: TGTGCCAGCAGCAAAGCCCCTTTTGAGGGGCTAGGCACAGATACGCAGTATTTT
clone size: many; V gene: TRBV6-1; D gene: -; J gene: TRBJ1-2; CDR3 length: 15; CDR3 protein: CASSRSPGQPYGYTF; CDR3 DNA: TGTGCCAGCAGTAGAAGCCCTGGACAACCCTATGGCTACACCTTC
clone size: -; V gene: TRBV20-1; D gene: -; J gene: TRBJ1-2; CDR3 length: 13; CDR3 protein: CSAPDKLRGGYTF; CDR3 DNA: TGCAGTGCTCCGGACAAGTTAAGGGGCGGCTACACCTTC
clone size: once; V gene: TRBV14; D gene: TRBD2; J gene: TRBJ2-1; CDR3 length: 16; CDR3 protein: CASSQVGLAGVREQFF; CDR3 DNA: TGTGCCAGCAGCCAAGTCGGGCTAGCGGGAGTGCGGGAGCAGTTCTTC
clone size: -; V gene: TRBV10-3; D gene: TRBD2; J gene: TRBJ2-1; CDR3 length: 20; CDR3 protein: CAISEFSRTSGGRSYNEQFF; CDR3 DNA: TGTGCCATCAGTGAGTTCTCTAGGACTAGCGGGGGGCGATCCTACAATGAGCAGTTCTTC
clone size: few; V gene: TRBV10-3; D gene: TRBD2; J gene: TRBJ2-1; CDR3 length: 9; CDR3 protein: CAHRTSGFF; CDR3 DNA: TGTGCCCATAGGACTAGTGGGTTCTTC
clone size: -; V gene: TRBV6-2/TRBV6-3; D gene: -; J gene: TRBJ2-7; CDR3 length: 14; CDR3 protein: CASSKQGWLYEQYF; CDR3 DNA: TGTGCCAGCAGCAAACAGGGATGGTTATACGAGCAGTACTTC
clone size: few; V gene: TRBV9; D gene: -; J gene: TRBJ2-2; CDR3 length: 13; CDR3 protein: CASTERGTGELFF; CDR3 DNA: TGTGCCAGCACCGAGAGGGGAACCGGGGAGCTGTTTTTT
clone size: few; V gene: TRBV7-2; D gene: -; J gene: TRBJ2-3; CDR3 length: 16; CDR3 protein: CASSSGGLTGRDTQYF; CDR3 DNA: TGTGCCAGCAGCTCTGGGGGACTTACGGGAAGGGATACGCAGTATTTT
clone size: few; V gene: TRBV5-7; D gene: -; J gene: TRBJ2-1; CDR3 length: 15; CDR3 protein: CASSLTSNSYNEQFF; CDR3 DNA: TGTGCCAGCAGCTTGACTAGCAACTCCTACAATGAGCAGTTCTTC
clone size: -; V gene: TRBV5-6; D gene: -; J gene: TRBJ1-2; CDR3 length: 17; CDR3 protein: CASSVPLGKQGHYGYTF; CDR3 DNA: TGTGCCAGCAGTGTACCCCTAGGGAAACAGGGACACTATGGCTACACCTTC
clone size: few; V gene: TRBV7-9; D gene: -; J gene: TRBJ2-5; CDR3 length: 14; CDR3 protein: CASSSSGTQETQYF; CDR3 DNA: TGTGCCAGCAGCTCCTCCGGGACCCAAGAGACCCAGTACTTC
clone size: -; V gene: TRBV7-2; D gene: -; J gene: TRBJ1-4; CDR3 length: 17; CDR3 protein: CASSLAIWTATNEKLFF; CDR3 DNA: TGTGCCAGCAGCTTAGCGATTTGGACAGCAACTAATGAAAAACTGTTTTTT
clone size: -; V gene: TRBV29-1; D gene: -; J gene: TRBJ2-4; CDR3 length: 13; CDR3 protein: CSVTGPASYGQYF; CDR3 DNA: TGCAGCGTGACGGGACCGGCCTCCTACGGGCAGTACTTC
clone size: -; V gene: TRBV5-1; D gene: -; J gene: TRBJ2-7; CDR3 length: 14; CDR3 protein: CAGSSPDSSYEQYF; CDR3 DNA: TGCGCCGGCAGCTCCCCGGACAGTAGCTACGAGCAGTACTTC
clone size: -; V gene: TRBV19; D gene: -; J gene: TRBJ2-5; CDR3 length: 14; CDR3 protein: CASSIREVRETQYF; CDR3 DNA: TGTGCCAGTAGTATTAGGGAGGTTCGAGAGACCCAGTACTTC
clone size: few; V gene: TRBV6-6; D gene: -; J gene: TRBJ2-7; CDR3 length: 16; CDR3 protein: CASSYDRGLRSYEQYF; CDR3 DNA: TGTGCCAGCAGTTACGACAGAGGCCTACGCTCCTACGAGCAGTACTTC
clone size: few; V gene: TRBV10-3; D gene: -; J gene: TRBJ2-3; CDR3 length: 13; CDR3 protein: CATSGTGTDTQYF; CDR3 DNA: TGTGCCACGAGCGGGACAGGCACAGATACGCAGTATTTT
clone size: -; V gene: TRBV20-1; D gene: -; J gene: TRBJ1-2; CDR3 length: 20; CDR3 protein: CSADPPPGQGRARTNYGCTF; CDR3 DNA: -
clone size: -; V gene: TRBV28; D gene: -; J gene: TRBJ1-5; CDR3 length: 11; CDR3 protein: CASFSDRSQHF; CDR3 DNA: TGTGCCAGCTTCTCCGACAGGTCCCAGCATTTT